These 22 T cell receptor beta chains share one sample of origin, sequenced in a study of CD8 T cells in Susac syndrome. Random-hexamer reverse transcription was applied to roughly 0.45 to 1 ug RNA. TCRdb analysed the immunoSEQ multiplex PCR reads with MiXCR anew, one entry per CDR3 protein. The sample includes about 190,000 distinct CDR3 sequences, approximately 94% of them seen just once. The sequencing sample was made of CD4+ T cells from PBMCs. All receptors come from a human donor with Susac syndrome.

V is TRBV27 and J is TRBJ1-1; 8 bases fit TRBD1. The CDR3 has 16 amino acids. V lost 5 bases and J lost 2; bases outside the gene matches: 10. CDR1 MNHEY and CDR2 SMNVEV come from the germline V gene (reference sequence). The CDR3 nucleotides read TGTGCCAGCAGTCCCGGGACAGGCCATCTAAACACTGAAGCTTTCTTT. As protein: CASSPGTGHLNTEAFF.

The rearrangement uses TRBV11-2 and TRBJ2-3; a possible D gene is TRBD1 (6 bases). The V gene's germline CDR1 is SGHAT and CDR2 FQNNGV. V lost 6 bases and J lost 4, with 17 bases in between. The CDR3 extends over 15 amino acids. The CDR3 region is CASSRTGTPSDTQYF. CDR3 DNA sequence: TGTGCCAGCAGTCGGACCGGGACACCTTCAGATACGCAGTATTTT.

The genes are TRBV3-1 and TRBJ2-7, with D uncertain. The CDR3 totals 12 residues. Germline V gene lookup returns CDR1 LGHDT and CDR2 YNNKEL (reference sequence). The germline V and J ends were trimmed by 1 base and 6 bases, with 7 bases remaining between them. The CDR3 DNA follows: TGTGCCAGCAGCCAAGGGTGGGGCGAGCAGTACTTC. Amino acids: CASSQGWGEQYF.

The chain has TRBV6-5 and TRBJ2-7; tentatively, D is TRBD1 or TRBD2 (6 bases each). Per germline, CDR1 MNHEY and CDR2 SVGAGI. The CDR3 extends over 14 amino acids. V lost 7 bases, J lost 5 bases, and 18 bases lay in between. The CDR3 here is CASTPGGGRNEQYF. CDR3 in DNA: TGTGCCAGCACCCCCGGTGGGGGGCGGAACGAGCAGTACTTC.

In DNA form, the CDR3 reads TGCAGTGCTCGCCCGACAGGGGAAAGTAATTCACCCCTCCACTTT. Its protein is CSARPTGESNSPLHF. The chain is built from TRBV20-1 and TRBJ1-6, with 8 bases fitting TRBD1. Looked up from germline, CDR1 is DFQATT and CDR2 is SNEGSKA (reference sequence). Trimming cost V 5 bases and J 6 bases; bases outside gene matches: 9. The CDR3 extends over 15 amino acids.

CDR3 protein: CSAPTVEADTQYF. Written as DNA, the CDR3 is TGCAGTGCCCCTACAGTCGAGGCAGATACGCAGTATTTT. This chain joins TRBV20-1 and TRBJ2-3; D not resolved. CDR1 and CDR2 from the germline V gene are DFQATT and SNEGSKA (reference sequence). Trimming pared 6 bases from V and 4 bases from J, leaving 14 bases between. There are 13 residues in the CDR3.

The J gene is TRBJ2-3, the V gene TRBV4-2, with D unclear. CDR1 is LGHNA, CDR2 YNFKEQ, per germline. Trimming pared 1 base from V and 2 bases from J, leaving 7 bases between. This CDR3 is built from 14 residues. The CDR3 sequence: CASSQAVPTDTQYF. The CDR3 bases are TGTGCCAGCAGCCAAGCGGTCCCCACAGATACGCAGTATTTT.

J is TRBJ2-5 and V is TRBV20-1; 11 bases are a match to TRBD1. Germline values: CDR1 DFQATT, CDR2 SNEGSKA (reference sequence). This CDR3 contains 14 residues. The V segment lost 6 bases and the J segment 5 bases; nucleotides outside the gene matches: 8. This CDR3 is CSAPGTGGQETQYF. Written as DNA, the CDR3 is TGCAGTGCACCCGGGACAGGGGGACAGGAGACCCAGTACTTC.

This chain links TRBV2 with TRBJ1-2, with D unresolved. Deletions cut 9 bases from V and 4 bases from J, with 9 bases between. This CDR3 spans 11 amino acids. Germline loops: CDR1 SNHLY, CDR2 FYNNEI. The CDR3 here is CASGRGYGYTF. CDR3 bases: TGTGCCAGTGGGCGGGGCTATGGCTACACCTTC.

V is TRBV9 and J is TRBJ1-6; no clear D. The CDR3 spans 15 residues. The germline V gene has CDR1 SGDLS and CDR2 YYNGEE. The V end lost 7 bases, the J end lost 0 bases, and 11 bases lay between the germline ends. The CDR3 DNA reads TGTGCCAGCGGTAAGGGAAGCTCCTATAATTCACCCCTCCACTTT. Its translation is CASGKGSSYNSPLHF. The full variable domain, with the rest looked up from reference TRBV9 and TRBJ1-6, is DSGVTQTPKHLITATGQRVTLRCSPRSGDLSVYWYQQSLDQGLQFLIQYYNGEERAKGNILERFSAQQFPDLHSELNLSSLELGDSALYFCASGKGSSYNSPLHFGNGTRLTVT.

The rearrangement uses TRBV7-2 and TRBJ2-7; D perhaps matches TRBD1 (6 bases). The CDR3 is made up of 15 amino acids. In germline, CDR1 is SGHTA, CDR2 FQGNSA. Trimming took 2 bases from V and 5 from J, leaving 16 bases between them. The CDR3 loop is CASSLIGDTLDEQYF. CDR3 bases: TGTGCCAGCAGCTTAATAGGGGACACCTTAGACGAGCAGTACTTC.

The chain combines TRBV9 with TRBJ2-7; D perhaps matches TRBD1 (9 bases). Looked up from germline, CDR1 is SGDLS and CDR2 is YYNGEE. Trimming removed 3 bases from V and 2 bases from J, with 15 bases in between. CDR3 length: 15 amino acids. The CDR3 spells CASSGGGTGTYEQYF. CDR3 nucleotide sequence: TGTGCCAGCAGCGGCGGGGGGACAGGGACCTACGAGCAGTACTTC.

The genes are TRBV6-1 and TRBJ2-1; D is perhaps TRBD2 (6 bases). The CDR3 spans 13 residues. The germline V and J ends were trimmed by 5 bases and 1 base, with 6 bases remaining between them. Germline lookup yields CDR1 MNHNS and CDR2 SASEGT. CDR3 in amino acids: CASSLASYNEQFF. The CDR3 DNA reads as TGTGCCAGCAGTCTAGCGTCCTACAATGAGCAGTTCTTC.

The chain couples TRBV5-1 to TRBJ1-4; D is unresolved. The CDR3 has 14 amino acids. CDR1 is SGHRS, CDR2 YFSETQ, per germline. With 0 bases removed from V and 4 bases from J, the gap between germline ends came to 7 bases. Here the CDR3 DNA reads TGCGCCAGCAGCTTGGACCCAAGTAATGAAAAACTGTTTTTT. The encoded protein is CASSLDPSNEKLFF.

The chain combines TRBV6-5 with TRBJ1-1, with D possibly being TRBD1 (6 bases). The CDR3 is 12 residues long. V was shortened by 8 bases and J by 5 bases, with 12 bases between the two germline ends. Germline V gives CDR1 MNHEY, CDR2 SVGAGI. CDR3 DNA sequence: TGTGCCAGCGGCACAGGGCGTACTGAAGCTTTCTTT. It encodes CASGTGRTEAFF.

The V and J genes are TRBV4-1 and TRBJ1-1; TRBD1 matches 7 bases. V lost 1 base and J lost 1; bases outside the gene matches: 12. CDR1 and CDR2 (germline): MGHRA, YSYEKL. The CDR3 loop spans 18 amino acids. Here the CDR3 DNA reads TGCGCCAGCAGCCAAGGGGTCCCCGACAGGGTTAGGAACACTGAAGCTTTCTTT. Protein product: CASSQGVPDRVRNTEAFF.

This sequence joins TRBV24-1 and TRBJ1-5; 10 bases are shared with TRBD1. The CDR3 is 16 amino acids. CDR1 and CDR2 (germline): KGHDR, SFDVKD. V lost 12 bases and J lost 3; bases outside the gene matches: 13. The CDR3 nucleotides read TGTGCCCCAATTGCGACCGGGACAGGGGACAATCAGCCCCAGCATTTT. This sequence encodes CAPIATGTGDNQPQHF.

As DNA, the CDR3 is TGCAGTGCTAGAGATCAAGGCAGTTCACGCTATGGCTACACCTTC. It yields the protein CSARDQGSSRYGYTF. The chain combines TRBV20-1 with TRBJ1-2; D is unclear. This CDR3 contains 15 residues. Germline CDR1 is DFQATT and CDR2 is SNEGSKA (reference sequence). The ends were cut back, 0 bases at V and 4 bases at J, with 15 bases in the middle.

The chain recombines TRBV27 with TRBJ2-7; 9 nucleotides line up with TRBD1. The CDR3 is made up of 14 amino acids. The germline V gene has CDR1 MNHEY and CDR2 SMNVEV (reference sequence). V shed 5 bases and J 3 bases; nucleotides not matched to a gene: 5. This CDR3 is CASSTGQGSYEQYF. The CDR3, as DNA: TGTGCCAGCAGTACCGGACAGGGGAGCTACGAGCAGTACTTC.

This chain uses TRBV5-1 with TRBJ2-3, with D perhaps matching TRBD1 (5 bases). CDR3 length: 14 amino acids. V was shortened by 5 bases and J by 13 bases, with 23 bases between the two germline ends. CDR1 is SGHRS, CDR2 YFSETQ, per germline. This CDR3 is CASRVQDNAFLEYF. DNA of the CDR3: TGCGCCAGCAGAGTTCAGGACAACGCTTTTCTCGAGTATTTT.

The gene calls are TRBV7-2 and TRBJ2-7, with unresolved D. The germline V gene encodes CDR1 SGHTA and CDR2 FQGNSA. The CDR3 loop spans 13 amino acids. V was pared by 4 bases and J by 3 bases, with 10 bases between. The CDR3 bases are TGTGCCAGCAGCTCGCCTTCCCGCTACGAGCAGTACTTC. This sequence encodes CASSSPSRYEQYF.

The chain employs TRBV23-1 and TRBJ1-5, with 7 bases identical to TRBD1. TRBV23-1 is treated as an ORF (open reading frame) with a function not yet certain. The CDR3 loop spans 15 amino acids. V was pared by 0 bases and J by 5 bases, with 4 bases of the junction left unmatched. The CDR3 bases are TGCGCCAGCAGTCAATCGACAGGGAAAGATCAGCCCCAGCATTTT. Translated, it gives CASSQSTGKDQPQHF.